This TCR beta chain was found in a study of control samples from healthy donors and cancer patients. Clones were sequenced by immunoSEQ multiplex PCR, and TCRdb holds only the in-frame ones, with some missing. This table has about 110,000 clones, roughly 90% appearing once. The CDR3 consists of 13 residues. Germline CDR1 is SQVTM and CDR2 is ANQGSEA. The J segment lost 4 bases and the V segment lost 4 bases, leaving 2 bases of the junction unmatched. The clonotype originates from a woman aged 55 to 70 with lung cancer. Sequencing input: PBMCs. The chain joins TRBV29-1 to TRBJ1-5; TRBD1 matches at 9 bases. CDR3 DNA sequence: TGCAGCGTTGCCGACAGGGGGAATCAGCCCCAGCATTTT. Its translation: CSVADRGNQPQHF. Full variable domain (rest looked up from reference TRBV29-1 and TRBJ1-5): SAVISQKPSRDICQRGTSLTIQCQVDSQVTMMFWYRQQPGQSLTLIATANQGSEATYESGFVIDKFPISRPNLTFSTLTVSNMSPEDSSIYLCSVADRGNQPQHFGDGTRLSIL.